The rows below give T cell receptor beta chains drawn from one sample of a study of control samples from healthy donors and cancer patients. Some clones are missing from TCRdb's copy, which holds only in-frame ones; the method was immunoSEQ multiplex PCR. This sample has about 6,000 clones, with over 55% found just once. Sequenced input: formalin-fixed, paraffin-embedded tissue. The receptor source for this set is a male donor with melanoma. Both conserved end residues are part of each CDR3. A D gene is named only where the DNA matches it firmly. Only part of the rows carry a size: once, few, many, or a class if the clone is expanded.

clone_size j_call v_call d_call cdr3_aa cdr3_nt
- TRBJ1-1 TRBV4-2 TRBD1 CASSHGTGTPEAFF TGTGCCAGCAGCCATGGGACAGGGACCCCTGAAGCTTTCTTT
- TRBJ2-1 TRBV12-3/TRBV12-4 TRBD2 CASNLAGGNEQFF TGTGCCAGCAATTTAGCGGGAGGAAATGAGCAGTTCTTC
- TRBJ2-1 TRBV27 - CASSLGRGSYNEQFF TGTGCCAGCAGTTTAGGCAGGGGCTCCTACAATGAGCAGTTCTTC
- TRBJ2-7 TRBV4-2 TRBD1 CASSQARTGVYEQYF TGTGCCAGCAGCCAAGCAAGGACAGGGGTGTACGAGCAGTACTTC
few TRBJ2-1 TRBV5-4 TRBD2 CASSSTSGGRGNEQFF TGTGCCAGCAGCTCGACTAGCGGGGGCCGGGGCAATGAGCAGTTCTTC
- TRBJ2-1 TRBV11-2 TRBD1 CASSLVSTGGYNEQFF TGTGCCAGCAGCTTAGTTTCGACAGGGGGCTACAATGAGCAGTTCTTC
- TRBJ2-1 TRBV27 - CASIPTGISPYNEQFF TGTGCCAGCATTCCCACAGGGATCAGCCCCTACAATGAGCAGTTCTTC
- TRBJ2-7 TRBV19 - CASKVDAHSYEQYF TGTGCCAGTAAGGTCGACGCCCATTCCTACGAGCAGTACTTC
- TRBJ2-2 TRBV7-6 TRBD2 CASSTRLAGYTGELFF TGTGCCAGCAGCACCCGACTAGCGGGCTACACCGGGGAGCTGTTTTTT
once TRBJ2-7 TRBV3-1/TRBV3-2 - CASSQGQDYYEQYF TGTGCCAGCAGCCAAGGACAGGACTACTACGAGCAGTACTTC
- TRBJ2-7 TRBV5-8 - CASSSLRYEQYF TGTGCCAGCAGCTCCCTACGATACGAGCAGTACTTC
- TRBJ2-3 TRBV7-6 - CASSLVVGLRDRDTQYF TGTGCCAGCAGCTTAGTAGTAGGATTGCGGGATAGAGATACGCAGTATTTT
- TRBJ2-7 TRBV5-4 TRBD1 CASSQTGQPYEQYF TGTGCCAGCAGCCAAACGGGACAGCCCTACGAGCAGTACTTC
- TRBJ1-5 TRBV5-4 TRBD1 CASSLQGEGNQPQHF TGTGCCAGCAGCTTACAGGGGGAAGGGAATCAGCCCCAGCATTTT
- TRBJ2-7 TRBV2 - CASSDYEQYF TGTGCCAGCAGTGACTACGAGCAGTACTTC
large TRBJ1-5 TRBV19 - CASSRRNQPQHF TGTGCCAGTAGTCGGCGAAATCAGCCCCAGCATTTT
- TRBJ1-3 TRBV28 TRBD1 CASADRVLGNTIYF TGTGCCAGCGCCGACAGGGTCCTTGGAAACACCATATATTTT
- TRBJ1-5 TRBV5-1 TRBD1 CASSPRDRYSNQPQHF TGCGCCAGCAGTCCCCGGGACAGATATAGCAATCAGCCCCAGCATTTT
- TRBJ2-2 TRBV7-3 - CASSLSGPQEGGELFF TGTGCCAGCAGCTTAAGTGGACCCCAGGAGGGCGGGGAGCTGTTTTTT
- TRBJ2-5 TRBV18 - CASSPSTGETQYF TGTGCCAGCTCACCATCCACGGGTGAGACCCAGTACTTC
few TRBJ2-3 TRBV20-1 - CSAATTDTQYF TGCAGTGCTGCAACAACAGATACGCAGTATTTT
- TRBJ2-1 TRBV19 TRBD2 CASTPLGAGGRNEQFF TGTGCCAGTACTCCACTCGGGGCGGGAGGGCGCAATGAGCAGTTCTTC
- TRBJ2-2 TRBV19 TRBD2 CASSIKGLARPGELFF TGTGCCAGTAGTATCAAGGGACTAGCGAGACCCGGGGAGCTGTTTTTT
few TRBJ2-7 TRBV7-9 - CASSPDFRVPYEQYF TGTGCCAGCAGCCCGGACTTCCGCGTCCCCTACGAGCAGTACTTC